This entry lists 17 T cell receptor beta chains sequenced from one sample in a study of blood T cell repertoires in COVID-19 (dated by TCRdb to 2020 to 2021). The library was prepared using the immunoSEQ multiplex PCR assay. TCRdb re-hosts the immuneACCESS table, in-frame sequences only. Its copies lack some clones; in the studies checked, an unresolved V gene accounts for under half of them, and the cause for the rest is not known. The sample table shows approximately 150,000 clones, and about 86% are seen once. The ten largest clones take up roughly 19% of the sample. The sample was peripheral blood. These receptors all come from an older woman who had recovered from COVID-19.

V usage is TRBV30 and J usage is TRBJ2-3; perhaps TRBD2 as D (7 bases). Germline V lookup: CDR1 GTSNPN, CDR2 SVGIG (reference sequence). The V gene lost 1 base and the J gene lost 7 bases, with 15 bases spanning the gap. There are 14 residues in the CDR3. CDR3 loop: CAWSDGGGAYTQYF. In nucleotides, the CDR3 is TGTGCCTGGAGTGATGGAGGGGGGGCATATACGCAGTATTTT.

The chain links TRBV11-3 to TRBJ1-1; D may be TRBD1 (6 bases). This CDR3 region has 14 residues. Trimming took off 5 bases at V and 3 bases at J, with 13 bases between the two ends. Germline V gene lookup returns CDR1 SGHNT and CDR2 YENEEA. CDR3 nucleotide sequence: TGTGCCAGCAGCCTACAGGGAAGGGACACTGAAGCTTTCTTT. It translates to CASSLQGRDTEAFF.

In this sample, this clone turned up once. The rearrangement links TRBV4-1 to TRBJ2-5, with TRBD2 as a possible D gene (5 bases). V lost 4 bases to trimming and J lost 2 bases, with 11 bases between them. The CDR3 runs 14 residues. CDR1 and CDR2 (germline): MGHRA, YSYEKL. CDR3 protein: CASSRADGQETQYF. CDR3 nucleotides: TGCGCCAGCAGCCGAGCGGACGGTCAAGAGACCCAGTACTTC.

The chain carries TRBV5-1 and TRBJ2-1; D is unresolved. V was trimmed by 0 bases and J by 2 bases, leaving 9 bases between them. The germline V gene has CDR1 SGHRS and CDR2 YFSETQ. The CDR3 contains 15 residues. The CDR3 here is CASSLGLGTYNEQFF. The CDR3 bases are TGCGCCAGCAGCTTGGGGCTAGGCACCTACAATGAGCAGTTCTTC.

The V gene is TRBV19, the J gene TRBJ1-1; TRBD1 aligns across 9 bases. CDR1 is LNHDA and CDR2 is SQIVND in the germline V gene (reference sequence). This CDR3 comprises 16 residues. V shed 5 bases, J shed 4 bases, and the junction held 11 bases outside the gene matches. The CDR3 loop reads CASSARPQGASTEAFF. Written as DNA, the CDR3 is TGTGCCAGTAGTGCAAGACCACAGGGGGCAAGCACTGAAGCTTTCTTT.

The chain combines TRBV5-1 with TRBJ1-6; tentatively, D is TRBD1 (6 bases). This CDR3 has 15 amino acids. The V end was cut by 0 bases, the J end by 7 bases, with 11 bases between. Germline lookup yields CDR1 SGHRS and CDR2 YFSETQ. The CDR3 spells CASSLEAGDNSPLHF. The DNA of the CDR3 is TGCGCCAGCAGCTTGGAGGCAGGGGACAATTCACCCCTCCACTTT.

The rearrangement joins TRBV6-5 to TRBJ2-3, with a weak D call TRBD1 (5 bases). The CDR3 is made up of 15 amino acids. V was cut by 5 bases and J by 4 bases, with 16 bases left in between. Germline-derived CDR1 and CDR2 are MNHEY and SVGAGI. Written as DNA, the CDR3 is TGTGCCAGCAGTCCCTGGGGCCAGGGCGCAGATACGCAGTATTTT. Translating gives CASSPWGQGADTQYF.

Only one count was recorded for this clone. The chain recombines TRBV4-1 with TRBJ1-2; the D gene is possibly TRBD1 (5 bases). This CDR3 is built from 14 residues. The V gene's germline CDR1 is MGHRA and CDR2 YSYEKL. Trimming removed 4 bases at V and 6 bases at J, with 15 bases between. CDR3 sequence (DNA): TGCGCCAGCAGCCTGGGCAGGGTCCCCCATGGCTACACCTTC. Translation: CASSLGRVPHGYTF.

The rearrangement uses TRBV10-3 and TRBJ1-1, with 7 bases lining up with TRBD1. J gave up 1 base and V 10 bases, and 6 bases lay outside the gene matches. CDR3 length: 13 residues. In germline, CDR1 is ENHRY, CDR2 SYGVKD. CDR3 sequence (DNA): TGTGCCAGCACGGACAGGCAGAACACTGAAGCTTTCTTT. It specifies CASTDRQNTEAFF.

The V gene is TRBV5-4, the J gene TRBJ1-4, with 7 bases that match TRBD1. Germline CDR1 reads SGHNT; CDR2 reads YYREEE (reference sequence). Trimming at V came to 1 base and at J to 8 bases, leaving 2 bases not matched to a gene. The CDR3 spans 13 residues. The chain's CDR3 is CASSLRGREKLFF. As DNA, the CDR3 is TGTGCCAGCAGCTTGAGGGGGCGCGAAAAACTGTTTTTT.

The chain is built from TRBV18 and TRBJ2-5; 14 nucleotides match TRBD2. Trimming at V came to 3 bases and at J to 2 bases, leaving 5 bases not matched to a gene. Germline V gene data show CDR1 as KGHSH and CDR2 as LQKENI. There are 17 residues in the CDR3. The CDR3 nucleotides are TGTGCCAGCTCACCGGGGACTAGCGGGAGTGGGCAAGAGACCCAGTACTTC. It yields the protein CASSPGTSGSGQETQYF.

This chain links TRBV5-1 with TRBJ2-3; D gene uncertain. The CDR3 has 13 residues. CDR1 is SGHRS, CDR2 YFSETQ, per germline. Deletions cut 4 bases from V and 5 bases from J, with 11 bases between. CDR3 sequence: CASSPLTLDTQYF. In nucleotides, the CDR3 is TGCGCCAGCAGCCCCCTTACTTTAGATACGCAGTATTTT.

This chain connects TRBV5-1 to TRBJ2-1; no clear D. CDR3 length equals 16 residues. Trimming removed 4 bases at V and 3 bases at J, with 17 bases between. Per the germline V gene, CDR1 is SGHRS and CDR2 is YFSETQ. The CDR3 sequence is CASSPNGETYYNEQFF. The CDR3 DNA follows: TGCGCCAGCAGCCCGAACGGAGAAACCTACTACAATGAGCAGTTCTTC.

The chain is built from TRBV6-6 and TRBJ1-1; 7 positions match TRBD1. This CDR3 has 13 residues. Germline V gives CDR1 MNHNY, CDR2 SVGAGI (reference sequence). The junction had 9 bases not matched to a gene; V was cut back by 6 bases and J by 8 bases. This CDR3 is CASSPGTEGEAFF. The CDR3, as DNA: TGTGCCAGCAGCCCCGGGACAGAGGGAGAAGCTTTCTTT.

V gene TRBV10-2 combines with J gene TRBJ2-5, with D possibly matching TRBD2 (5 bases). The germline V and J ends were trimmed by 3 bases and 4 bases, with 15 bases remaining between them. CDR3 length equals 15 residues. Germline V gene data show CDR1 as WSHSY and CDR2 as SAAADI. CDR3: CASSEWAQEGETQYF. CDR3 nucleotides: TGCGCCAGCAGTGAATGGGCCCAAGAGGGAGAGACCCAGTACTTC.

The chain recombines TRBV7-2 with TRBJ2-3; possibly TRBD2 for D (5 bases). The CDR3 has 15 residues. The V gene's germline CDR1 is SGHTA and CDR2 FQGNSA. The ends were cut back, 0 bases at V and 5 bases at J, with 12 bases in the middle. CDR3 nucleotides: TGTGCCAGCAGCTTAGCGGGAGTGGCCCTAGATACGCAGTATTTT. Amino acids: CASSLAGVALDTQYF.

The CDR3 nucleotides read TGTGCCTGGGGGAGGGGGTATGGCTACACCTTC. Its translation is CAWGRGYGYTF. V usage is TRBV30 and J usage is TRBJ1-2, with TRBD1 as a possible D gene (6 bases). The germline gives CDR1 GTSNPN, CDR2 SVGIG (reference sequence). CDR3 length: 11 residues. V gave up 5 bases and J gave up 5 bases, with 9 bases separating them.